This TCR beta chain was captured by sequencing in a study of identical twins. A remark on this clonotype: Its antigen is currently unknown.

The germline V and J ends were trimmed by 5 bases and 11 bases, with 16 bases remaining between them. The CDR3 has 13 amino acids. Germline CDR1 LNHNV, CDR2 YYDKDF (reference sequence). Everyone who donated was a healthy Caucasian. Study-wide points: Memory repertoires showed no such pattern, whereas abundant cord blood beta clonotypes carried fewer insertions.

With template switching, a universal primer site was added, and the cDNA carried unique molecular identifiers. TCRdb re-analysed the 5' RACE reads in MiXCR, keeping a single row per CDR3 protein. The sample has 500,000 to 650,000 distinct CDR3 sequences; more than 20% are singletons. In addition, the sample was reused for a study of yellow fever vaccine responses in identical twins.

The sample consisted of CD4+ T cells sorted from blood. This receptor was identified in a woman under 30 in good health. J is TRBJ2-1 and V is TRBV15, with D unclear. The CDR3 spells CATSPRAQLKQFF. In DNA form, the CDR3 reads TGTGCCACCAGCCCCCGGGCCCAGCTGAAGCAGTTCTTC. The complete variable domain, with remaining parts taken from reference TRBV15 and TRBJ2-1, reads DAMVIQNPRYQVTQFGKPVTLSCSQTLNHNVMYWYQQKSSQAPKLLFHYYDKDFNNEADTPDNFQSRRPNTSFCFLDIRSPGLGDTAMYLCATSPRAQLKQFFGPGTRLTVL.